Following are 5 T cell receptor beta chains from one sample sequenced in a study of blood T cell repertoires in COVID-19. Assay: immunoSEQ multiplex PCR; the TCRdb copy retains only in-frame clones and omits some. The sample consists of 150,000 to 200,000 clones, 70% to 90% of them appearing once. Sequencing used peripheral blood. The source of these receptors is a woman aged 60-75 years with COVID-19, enrolled during active disease.

This clone was counted between two and nine times. This chain uses TRBV2 with TRBJ2-7, with TRBD1 identical over 8 bases. The V and J ends lost 6 bases and 1 base, in that order; junction bases with no gene match: 8. The CDR3 has 15 residues. Germline values: CDR1 SNHLY, CDR2 FYNNEI. The CDR3: CASRRDRSNSYEQYF. In DNA, the CDR3 is TGTGCCAGCAGGAGGGACAGGTCGAATTCCTACGAGCAGTACTTC. The full variable domain, rest sourced from reference TRBV2 and TRBJ2-7, is EPEVTQTPSHQVTQMGQEVILRCVPISNHLYFYWYRQILGQKVEFLVSFYNNEISEKSEIFDDQFSVERPDGSNFTLKIRSTKLEDSAMYFCASRRDRSNSYEQYFGPGTRLTVT.

The chain's CDR3 is CASSQAQRQQYF. DNA for the CDR3: TGTGCCAGCAGCCAAGCTCAGCGACAGCAGTACTTC. The rearrangement links TRBV3-1 (or the pseudogene TRBV3-2) to TRBJ2-7; the D is unclear. The V end was cut by 1 base, the J end by 8 bases, with 9 bases between. Germline V gene data show CDR1 as LGHDT and CDR2 as YNNKEL (reference sequence). CDR3 length: 12 amino acids.

The chain couples TRBV30 to TRBJ1-5; D gene uncertain. Germline V gene lookup returns CDR1 GTSNPN and CDR2 SVGIG (reference sequence). This CDR3 has 13 amino acids. Trimming removed 0 bases at V and 3 bases at J, with 6 bases between. The CDR3 bases are TGTGCCTGGAGTGTAACTGACAATCAGCCCCAGCATTTT. Translating it yields CAWSVTDNQPQHF.

J is TRBJ2-5 and V is TRBV29-1; D uncertain. This CDR3 is 12 amino acids long. Germline V CDR1 and CDR2: SQVTM, ANQGSEA. Trimming removed 4 bases at V and 1 base at J, with 7 bases between. The CDR3 loop is CSVGDFQETQYF. The CDR3 DNA is TGCAGCGTTGGAGACTTCCAAGAGACCCAGTACTTC.

The rearrangement joins TRBV5-4 to TRBJ2-7, with D unresolved. Germline-derived CDR1 and CDR2 are SGHNT and YYREEE (reference sequence). There are 14 residues in the CDR3. V was shortened by 0 bases and J by 2 bases, with 9 bases between the two germline ends. CDR3 in DNA: TGTGCCAGCAGCTTGGGCGGCAACACCTACGAGCAGTACTTC. This translates into CASSLGGNTYEQYF.